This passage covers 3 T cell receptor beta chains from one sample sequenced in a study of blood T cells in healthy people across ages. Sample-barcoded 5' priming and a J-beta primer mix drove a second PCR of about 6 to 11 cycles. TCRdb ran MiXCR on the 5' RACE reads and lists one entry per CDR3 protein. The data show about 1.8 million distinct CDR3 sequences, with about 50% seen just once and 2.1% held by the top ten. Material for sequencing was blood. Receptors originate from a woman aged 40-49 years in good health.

The CDR3 DNA follows: TGCAGCGTCCCTAGGCTGGGGGCAACAGGCACTGAAGCTTTCTTT. Translated: CSVPRLGATGTEAFF. This sequence joins TRBV29-1 and TRBJ1-1; D may be TRBD1 (6 bases). Deletions cut 6 bases from V and 4 bases from J, with 21 bases between. The germline V gene encodes CDR1 SQVTM and CDR2 ANQGSEA. The CDR3 has 15 residues.

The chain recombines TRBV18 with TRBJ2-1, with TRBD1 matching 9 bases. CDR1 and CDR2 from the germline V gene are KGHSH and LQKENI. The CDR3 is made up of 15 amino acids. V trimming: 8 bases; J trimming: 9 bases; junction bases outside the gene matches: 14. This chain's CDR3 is CASGRADRGEGEQFF. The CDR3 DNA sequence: TGTGCCAGCGGCCGGGCGGACAGGGGTGAGGGTGAGCAGTTCTTC.

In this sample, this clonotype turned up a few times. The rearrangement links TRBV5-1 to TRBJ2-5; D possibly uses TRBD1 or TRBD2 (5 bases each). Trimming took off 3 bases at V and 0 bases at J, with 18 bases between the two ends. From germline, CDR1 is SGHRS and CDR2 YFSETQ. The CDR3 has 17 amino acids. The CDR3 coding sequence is TGCGCCAGCAGCTGGGGTATCGGGGCGACCAACCAAGAGACCCAGTACTTC. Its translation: CASSWGIGATNQETQYF.